The clone carrying this T cell receptor beta chain was seen a few times. Assay used: immunoSEQ multiplex PCR; TCRdb lists only in-frame clones, some missing. The table lists around 150,000 clones, roughly 81% of them singletons. This entry is derived from a study of blood T cell repertoires in COVID-19. The CDR3 contains 14 residues. Trimming removed 4 bases from V and 1 base from J, with 7 bases in between. Germline loops: CDR1 MNHEY, CDR2 SMNVEV (reference sequence). The participants were between roughly 18 and 100 years old and came from about two dozen US areas. Participants reported their clinical history, and cohort assignment relied on those reports.

The source of this sequence is a woman in her fifties or sixties with acute COVID-19. This sequence joins TRBV27 and TRBJ2-2, with D hard to call. Material for sequencing was PBMCs or T cells enriched from blood (not recorded which). The CDR3 sequence is CASSSSLNTGELFF. The CDR3 DNA reads TGTGCCAGCAGTTCGTCTCTGAACACCGGGGAGCTGTTTTTT.